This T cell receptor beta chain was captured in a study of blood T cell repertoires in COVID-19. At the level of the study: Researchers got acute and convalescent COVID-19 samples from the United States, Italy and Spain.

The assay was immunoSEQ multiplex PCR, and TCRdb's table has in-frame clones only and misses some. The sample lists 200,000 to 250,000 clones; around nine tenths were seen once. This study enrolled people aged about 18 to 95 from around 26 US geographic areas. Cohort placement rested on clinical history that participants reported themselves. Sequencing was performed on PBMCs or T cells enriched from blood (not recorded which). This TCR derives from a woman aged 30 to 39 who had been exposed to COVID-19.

The CDR3 sequence: CASRLDRSSYEQYF. Here the CDR3 DNA reads TGCGCCAGCAGACTCGACCGGAGCTCCTACGAGCAGTACTTC. V and J are TRBV4-1 and TRBJ2-7; D call uncertain. Deletions cut 6 bases from V and 0 bases from J, with 12 bases between. The germline CDR1 and CDR2 sequences are MGHRA and YSYEKL. This CDR3 comprises 14 residues.